These 3 T cell receptor beta chains were all obtained from the same sample, sequenced in a study of shared clonotypes between healthy human individuals. Produced via immunoSEQ multiplex PCR; TCRdb's table is partial and in-frame only. The table has roughly 500,000 clones, roughly 77% seen once. Sequences were obtained from PBMCs. Receptors were obtained from a middle-aged woman in good health. Some clones in this sample may be carry-over from other donors' samples.

The chain is built from TRBV10-3 and TRBJ2-3, with 11 bases identical to TRBD2. The CDR3 totals 16 residues. The germline V gene has CDR1 ENHRY and CDR2 SYGVKD. V shed 0 bases, J shed 5 bases, and the junction held 4 bases outside the gene matches. CDR3 region: CAISESLAGVGDTQYF. CDR3 DNA: TGTGCCATCAGTGAGTCACTAGCGGGAGTAGGAGATACGCAGTATTTT.

V is TRBV5-1 and J is TRBJ2-7; TRBD2 agrees at 11 bases. The CDR3 runs 16 residues. CDR1 is SGHRS, CDR2 YFSETQ, per germline. The junction had 10 bases not matched to a gene; V was cut back by 7 bases and J by 1 base. CDR3 residues: CASQIAGGPSSYEQYF. The CDR3, as DNA: TGCGCCAGCCAAATAGCGGGAGGGCCCTCTTCCTACGAGCAGTACTTC.

This CDR3 is CASSGHARETQYF. The CDR3, as DNA: TGTGCCAGCAGCGGACATGCCAGGGAGACCCAGTACTTC. The V call is TRBV9, the J call TRBJ2-5, with no clear D. This CDR3 region has 13 residues. CDR1 is SGDLS, CDR2 YYNGEE, per germline. V lost 3 bases and J lost 5, with 11 bases in between.